These 10 T cell receptor beta chains were all obtained from the same sample, sequenced in a study of shared clonotypes between healthy human individuals. Clones were read by immunoSEQ multiplex PCR, and TCRdb kept only the in-frame ones, dropping some. Of just over 2,000,000 clones listed, approximately 95% are singletons. Sequences were obtained from naive CD4+ T cells sorted from blood. Subset denoted: CD45RA+ positively selected. The receptors come from a man aged 18 to 29 in good health.

The chain recombines TRBV4-1 with TRBJ2-2; D is unresolved. The CDR3 loop spans 14 amino acids. From germline, CDR1 is MGHRA and CDR2 YSYEKL. Between the trimmed V and J ends, which lost 4 bases and 4 bases, there was a span of 10 bases. CDR3: CASSPILPTGELFF. The CDR3 DNA sequence: TGCGCCAGCAGCCCCATTCTTCCCACCGGGGAGCTGTTTTTT.

The chain joins TRBV6-5 to TRBJ1-2; TRBD1 matches 10 bases. The germline V gene encodes CDR1 MNHEY and CDR2 SVGAGI. The CDR3 length is 15 residues. V dropped 6 bases and J dropped 4; count of bases not matched to a gene: 8. CDR3 sequence reads: CASSRQGAEPYGYTF. In DNA form, the CDR3 reads TGTGCCAGCAGCCGACAGGGGGCCGAGCCCTATGGCTACACCTTC.

This chain links TRBV30 with TRBJ2-2; a possible D gene is TRBD2 (5 bases). V lost 4 bases, J lost 4 bases, and 13 bases lay in between. Germline V gene sequence: CDR1 GTSNPN, CDR2 SVGIG (reference sequence). CDR3 length: 14 amino acids. CDR3 region: CAWTRGPGTGELFF. In DNA, the CDR3 is TGTGCCTGGACCCGAGGGCCGGGCACCGGGGAGCTGTTTTTT.

The chain carries TRBV19 and TRBJ1-4; 7 bases are a match to TRBD1. The V gene end was trimmed by 4 bases and the J gene end by 3 bases; junction bases not matched to a gene: 5. Per germline, CDR1 LNHDA and CDR2 SQIVND (reference sequence). The CDR3 extends over 15 amino acids. CDR3 amino acids: CASSSLTGSNEKLFF. In nucleotides, the CDR3 is TGTGCCAGTAGTAGCCTGACAGGGTCTAATGAAAAACTGTTTTTT.

Of note for this clone: Other DNA sequences within the sample encode an identical CDR3. This CDR3 reads CSVDRGRNTEAFF. Here the CDR3 DNA reads TGCAGCGTTGATCGGGGGAGGAACACTGAAGCTTTCTTT. The rearrangement links TRBV29-1 to TRBJ1-1; D might be TRBD1 (5 bases). The V end lost 3 bases, the J end lost 1 base, and 9 bases lay between the germline ends. This CDR3 region has 13 residues. The V gene's germline CDR1 is SQVTM and CDR2 ANQGSEA.

V is TRBV28 and J is TRBJ2-7, with 7 bases that match TRBD2. The J segment lost 1 base and the V segment lost 3 bases, leaving 6 bases of the junction unmatched. CDR3 length: 15 residues. Germline V gene lookup returns CDR1 MDHEN and CDR2 SYDVKM. CDR3 nucleotides: TGTGCCAGCAGTTTGGGGGGGAAGGGTTCCTACGAGCAGTACTTC. It translates to CASSLGGKGSYEQYF.

This chain joins TRBV18 and TRBJ2-2; TRBD2 is a possible D gene (5 bases). CDR1 is KGHSH, CDR2 LQKENI, per germline. The CDR3 covers 14 residues. V lost 4 bases and J lost 5, with 11 bases in between. The CDR3 is CASSRNSGTGELFF. CDR3 DNA sequence: TGTGCCAGCTCACGAAACAGCGGAACCGGGGAGCTGTTTTTT.

The chain uses TRBV5-6 and TRBJ2-7, with 7 bases identical to TRBD1. Germline V CDR1 and CDR2: SGHDT, YYEEEE. The CDR3 runs 15 residues. J lost 5 bases, V lost 4 bases, and 12 bases had no gene match. The CDR3 sequence: CASSAAGTASDEQYF. CDR3 DNA sequence: TGTGCCAGCAGCGCCGCCGGGACAGCCAGCGACGAGCAGTACTTC.

The chain links TRBV10-3 to TRBJ1-2; perhaps TRBD1 as D (5 bases). The V end was cut by 11 bases, the J end by 8 bases, with 27 bases between. The CDR3 is 15 residues long. The germline CDR1 and CDR2 sequences are ENHRY and SYGVKD. The CDR3 reads CALRSRSGTDLGYTF. The CDR3 region has the DNA TGTGCCCTACGATCTCGGTCCGGGACCGATTTAGGCTACACCTTC.

The chain uses TRBV6-4 and TRBJ1-1; D is ambiguous. The germline V gene has CDR1 MRHNA and CDR2 SNTAGT. Between the trimmed V and J ends, which lost 4 bases and 3 bases, there was a span of 9 bases. The CDR3 is made up of 13 amino acids. The CDR3 spells CASSAYRDTEAFF. For the CDR3, the DNA is TGTGCCAGCAGTGCTTACCGGGACACTGAAGCTTTCTTT.